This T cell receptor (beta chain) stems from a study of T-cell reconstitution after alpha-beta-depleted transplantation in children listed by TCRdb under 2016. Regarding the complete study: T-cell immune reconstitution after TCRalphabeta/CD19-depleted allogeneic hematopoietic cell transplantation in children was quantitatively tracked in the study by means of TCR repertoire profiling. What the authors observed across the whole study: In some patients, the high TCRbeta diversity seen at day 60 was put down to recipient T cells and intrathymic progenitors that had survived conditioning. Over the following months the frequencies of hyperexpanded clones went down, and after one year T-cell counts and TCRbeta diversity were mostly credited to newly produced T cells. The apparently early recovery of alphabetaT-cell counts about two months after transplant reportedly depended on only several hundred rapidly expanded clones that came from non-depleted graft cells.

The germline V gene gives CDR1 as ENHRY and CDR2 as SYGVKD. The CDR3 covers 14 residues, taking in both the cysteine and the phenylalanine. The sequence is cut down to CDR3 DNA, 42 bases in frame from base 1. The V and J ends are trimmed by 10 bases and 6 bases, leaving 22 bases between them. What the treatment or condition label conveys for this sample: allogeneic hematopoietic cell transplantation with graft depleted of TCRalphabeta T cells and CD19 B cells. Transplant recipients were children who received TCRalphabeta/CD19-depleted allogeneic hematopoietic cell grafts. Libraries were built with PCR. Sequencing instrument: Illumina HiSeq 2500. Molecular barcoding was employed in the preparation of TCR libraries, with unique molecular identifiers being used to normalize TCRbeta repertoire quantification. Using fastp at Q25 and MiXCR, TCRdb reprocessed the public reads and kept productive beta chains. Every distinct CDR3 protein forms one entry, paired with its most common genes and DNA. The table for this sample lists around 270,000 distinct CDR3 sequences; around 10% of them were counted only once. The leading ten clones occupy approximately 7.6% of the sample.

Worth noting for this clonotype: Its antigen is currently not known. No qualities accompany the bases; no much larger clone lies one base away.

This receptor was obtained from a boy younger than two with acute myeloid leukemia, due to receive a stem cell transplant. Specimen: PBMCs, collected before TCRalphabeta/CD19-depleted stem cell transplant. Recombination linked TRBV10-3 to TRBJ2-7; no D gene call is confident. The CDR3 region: CATDDGSFGTEQYF. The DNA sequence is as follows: TGTGCCACCGACGATGGGTCTTTTGGTACCGAGCAGTACTTC.